Listed below are T cell receptor beta chains from one sample, sequenced in a study of T cell responses to AZD1222 COVID-19 vaccine. Clones were read by immunoSEQ multiplex PCR, and TCRdb kept only the in-frame ones, dropping some. The sample carries about 73,000 clones, roughly 89% recorded once. The sequences come from peripheral blood, collected 28 days after the second AZD1222 dose. The receptors shown here come from an adult who received the AZD1222 COVID-19 vaccine. The CDR3 runs from the conserved cysteine through the conserved F or W. D genes are given only for firm matches.

CDR3 protein	CDR3 DNA	V gene	D gene	J gene
CASSEDRTNYGYTF	TGTGCCAGCAGTGAGGACAGAACTAACTATGGCTACACCTTC	TRBV2	NA	TRBJ1-2
CASSLSASTDTQYF	TGCGCCAGCAGCTTGTCTGCTAGCACAGATACGCAGTATTTT	TRBV5-1	NA	TRBJ2-3
CASSLTPGIYGYTF	TGTGCCAGCAGTCTAACCCCCGGAATTTATGGCTACACCTTC	TRBV28	NA	TRBJ1-2
CASTSNTEAFF	TGTGCCAGCACCTCGAACACTGAAGCTTTCTTT	TRBV2	NA	TRBJ1-1
CASSWTARDTQYF	TGTGCCAGCAGCTGGACAGCCCGAGATACGCAGTATTTT	TRBV5-4	NA	TRBJ2-3
CASSLATAMGEQYF	TGTGCCAGCAGCTTAGCGACGGCCATGGGAGAGCAGTACTTC	TRBV11-2	NA	TRBJ2-7
CASSIIGTGISNYGYTF	TGTGCCAGTAGTATAATTGGGACAGGAATTTCTAACTATGGCTACACCTTC	TRBV19	TRBD1	TRBJ1-2
CASSLTGAYGYTF	TGTGCCAGCAGTTTAACAGGGGCGTATGGCTACACCTTC	TRBV12-3/TRBV12-4	TRBD1	TRBJ1-2
CASSRTGGYEKLFF	TGTGCCAGCAGTCGAACGGGGGGCTATGAAAAACTGTTTTTT	TRBV28	NA	TRBJ1-4
CASSLAGDRVDTQYF	TGCGCCAGCAGCTTGGCCGGGGATCGGGTAGATACGCAGTATTTT	TRBV5-1	NA	TRBJ2-3
CASSEKDREEYEQYF	TGCGCCAGCAGTGAGAAGGACAGGGAGGAGTACGAGCAGTACTTC	TRBV10-1	TRBD1	TRBJ2-7
CASSIGQGIPRGETQYF	TGTGCCAGTAGTATTGGGCAGGGGATACCCCGAGGGGAGACCCAGTACTTC	TRBV19	NA	TRBJ2-5
CASSPTLGFYNEQFF	TGTGCCAGCAGTCCGACGTTAGGATTCTACAATGAGCAGTTCTTC	TRBV6-5	NA	TRBJ2-1
CASSEPNEQFF	TGTGCCAGCAGTGAACCCAATGAGCAGTTCTTC	TRBV6-1	NA	TRBJ2-1
CASSLSPGLAATAEQFF	TGTGCCAGCTCACTCTCACCGGGACTAGCGGCAACAGCTGAGCAGTTCTTC	TRBV18	TRBD2	TRBJ2-1
CASSPGQGYTIYF	TGCGCCAGCAGCCCCGGACAGGGTTACACCATATATTTT	TRBV5-1	TRBD1	TRBJ1-3
CASSLFDGTGELFF	TGCGCCAGCAGCTTGTTTGACGGGACCGGGGAGCTGTTTTTT	TRBV5-1	NA	TRBJ2-2
CAWTGQGADYGYTF	TGTGCCTGGACCGGACAGGGGGCGGACTATGGCTACACCTTC	TRBV30	TRBD1	TRBJ1-2
CASSYAPQETQYF	TGTGCCAGCAGTTACGCCCCCCAAGAGACCCAGTACTTC	TRBV6-6	NA	TRBJ2-5
CASSSETTRRNTGELFF	TGTGCCAGCAGCTCTGAGACGACGAGGAGGAACACCGGGGAGCTGTTTTTT	TRBV11-2	NA	TRBJ2-2